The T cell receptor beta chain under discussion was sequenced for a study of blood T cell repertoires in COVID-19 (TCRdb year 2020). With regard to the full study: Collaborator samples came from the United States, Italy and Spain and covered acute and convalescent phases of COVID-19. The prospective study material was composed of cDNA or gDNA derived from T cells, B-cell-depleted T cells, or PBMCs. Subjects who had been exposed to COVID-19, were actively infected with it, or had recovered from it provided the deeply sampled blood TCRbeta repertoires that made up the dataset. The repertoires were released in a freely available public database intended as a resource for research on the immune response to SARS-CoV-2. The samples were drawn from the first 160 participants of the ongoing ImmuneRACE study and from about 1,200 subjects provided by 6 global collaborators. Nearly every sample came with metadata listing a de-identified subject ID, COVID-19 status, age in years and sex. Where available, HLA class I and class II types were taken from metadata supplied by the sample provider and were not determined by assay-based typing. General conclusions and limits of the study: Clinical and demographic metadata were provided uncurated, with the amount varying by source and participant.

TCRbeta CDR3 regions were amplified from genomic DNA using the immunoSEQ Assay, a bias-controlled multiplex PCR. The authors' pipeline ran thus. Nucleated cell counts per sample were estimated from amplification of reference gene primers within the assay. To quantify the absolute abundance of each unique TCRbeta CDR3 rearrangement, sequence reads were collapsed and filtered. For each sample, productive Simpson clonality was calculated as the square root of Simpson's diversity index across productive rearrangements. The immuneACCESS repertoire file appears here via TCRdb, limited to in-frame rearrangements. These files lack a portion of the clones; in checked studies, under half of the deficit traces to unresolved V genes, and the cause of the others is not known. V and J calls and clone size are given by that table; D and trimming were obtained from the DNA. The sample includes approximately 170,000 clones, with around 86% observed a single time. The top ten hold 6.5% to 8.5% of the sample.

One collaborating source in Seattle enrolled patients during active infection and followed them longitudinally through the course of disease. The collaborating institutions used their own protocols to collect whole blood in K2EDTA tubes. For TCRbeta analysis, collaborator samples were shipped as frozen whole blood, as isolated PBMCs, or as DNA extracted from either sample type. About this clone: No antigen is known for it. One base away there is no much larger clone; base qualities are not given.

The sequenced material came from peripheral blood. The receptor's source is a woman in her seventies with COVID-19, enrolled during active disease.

The bases read TGCGCCAGCAGCGTAGGGAGCAGCCACTTCTACGAGCAGTACTTC. This yields the protein CASSVGSSHFYEQYF. This receptor chain uses TRBV4-3 and TRBJ2-7; TRBD2 is perhaps the D gene, given 5 matching bases. There are 15 amino acids in the CDR3, from cysteine to phenylalanine inclusive. Only the CDR3 DNA stays, 45 bases, in frame from base 1. V is shortened by 5 bases, J by 3 bases, and the region joining them spans 17 bases. For CDR1 and CDR2, the germline V gene lists LGHNA and YSLEER.